Below, 27 T cell receptor beta chains from the same sample are listed, as sequenced in a study of beta chain features in type 1 diabetes. Every bit of the isolated RNA underwent reverse transcription, so sequencing read expressed TCRB transcripts. Data came from immunoSEQ multiplex PCR; TCRdb stores just in-frame clones and leaves some out. The table shows around 240,000 clones, with roughly 70% occurring only once. Sequencing used naive CD4+ T cells from blood. All receptors come from a man aged 25 to 40 in good health.

The J gene is TRBJ1-6, the V gene TRBV27, with TRBD1 matching over 9 bases. This CDR3 region has 16 residues. The junction had 6 bases not matched to a gene; V was cut back by 0 bases and J by 9 bases. Per the germline V gene, CDR1 is MNHEY and CDR2 is SMNVEV (reference sequence). The CDR3 region is CASSLSNRDRVSPLHF. CDR3 coding DNA: TGTGCCAGCAGTTTATCTAACCGGGACAGGGTTTCACCCCTCCACTTT.

The chain carries TRBV29-1 and TRBJ2-5; 8 bases map to TRBD1. CDR1 is SQVTM and CDR2 is ANQGSEA in the germline V gene. Trimming at V came to 5 bases and at J to 3 bases, leaving 11 bases not matched to a gene. This CDR3 has 15 amino acids. The CDR3 sequence: CSVSTGTGDEETQYF. Written as DNA, the CDR3 is TGCAGCGTTAGTACCGGGACAGGAGACGAAGAGACCCAGTACTTC.

The chain combines TRBV13 with TRBJ2-2; TRBD2 aligns across 8 bases. This CDR3 has 16 residues. The junction had 3 bases not matched to a gene; V was cut back by 2 bases and J by 1 base. Germline V gene lookup returns CDR1 PRHDT and CDR2 FYEKMQ (reference sequence). The CDR3 here is CASSLTTSVNTGELFF. The CDR3 nucleotides read TGTGCCAGCAGCTTAACGACTAGCGTGAACACCGGGGAGCTGTTTTTT.

This clone was found a few times. The genes are TRBV30 and TRBJ2-1; TRBD1 matches 7 bases. The CDR3 loop spans 14 amino acids. Germline V gene sequence: CDR1 GTSNPN, CDR2 SVGIG (reference sequence). Unmatched junction bases numbered 3, after V lost 4 bases and J lost 0 bases. The CDR3 region is CAWIGDSSYNEQFF. The CDR3 DNA sequence: TGTGCCTGGATTGGGGACAGCTCCTACAATGAGCAGTTCTTC.

Turning to this clone: Other DNA variants within this sample encode the same CDR3. The chain carries TRBV9 and TRBJ1-2; D perhaps matches TRBD1 (6 bases). V lost 0 bases and J 3 bases, leaving 12 bases between the germline ends. The CDR3 runs 15 residues. Germline CDR1 is SGDLS and CDR2 is YYNGEE. The CDR3 spells CASSVEGQGYYGYTF. DNA of the CDR3: TGTGCCAGCAGCGTAGAGGGGCAGGGGTACTATGGCTACACCTTC. The full variable domain, completed using reference TRBV9 and TRBJ1-2, is DSGVTQTPKHLITATGQRVTLRCSPRSGDLSVYWYQQSLDQGLQFLIQYYNGEERAKGNILERFSAQQFPDLHSELNLSSLELGDSALYFCASSVEGQGYYGYTFGSGTRLTVV.

V is TRBV30 and J is TRBJ1-1; possible D gene TRBD1, 6 bases. The CDR3 totals 12 residues. Deletions cut 2 bases from V and 7 bases from J, with 11 bases between. CDR1 GTSNPN and CDR2 SVGIG come from the germline V gene (reference sequence). CDR3 bases: TGTGCCTGGAGTTCAACAGGGAGTGAAGCTTTCTTT. This gives the protein CAWSSTGSEAFF. The full variable domain, with the rest looked up from reference TRBV30 and TRBJ1-1, is SQTIHQWPATLVQPVGSPLSLECTVEGTSNPNLYWYRQAAGRGLQLLFYSVGIGQISSEVPQNLSASRPQDRQFILSSKKLLLSDSGFYLCAWSSTGSEAFFGQGTRLTVV.

V is TRBV29-1 and J is TRBJ1-2; D gene ambiguous. CDR3 size: 12 residues. CDR1 and CDR2 (germline): SQVTM, ANQGSEA. The V end lost 6 bases, the J end lost 2 bases, and 10 bases lay between the germline ends. The CDR3 is CSVGGENYGYTF. The CDR3 coding sequence is TGCAGCGTAGGCGGTGAGAACTATGGCTACACCTTC.

CDR3: CASSHGQGSYGYTF. CDR3 DNA sequence: TGTGCCAGCAGCCACGGACAGGGTTCCTATGGCTACACCTTC. V usage is TRBV5-6 and J usage is TRBJ1-2; 8 bases align to TRBD1. The V and J ends lost 4 bases and 4 bases, in that order; junction bases with no gene match: 6. The CDR3 is 14 amino acids. Germline-derived CDR1 and CDR2 are SGHDT and YYEEEE.

The chain combines TRBV18 with TRBJ2-5; 7 bases agree with TRBD2. The germline V gene has CDR1 KGHSH and CDR2 LQKENI. CDR3 size: 15 residues. V shed 5 bases and J 5 bases; nucleotides not matched to a gene: 11. The CDR3 is CASSFGLGPSETQYF. In nucleotides, the CDR3 is TGTGCCAGCTCATTCGGACTAGGACCCTCGGAGACCCAGTACTTC.

V gene TRBV6-5 combines with J gene TRBJ1-1; D not resolved. The CDR3 has 14 residues. Germline CDR1 and CDR2: MNHEY and SVGAGI. V was cut by 5 bases and J by 0 bases, with 10 bases left in between. The CDR3 region is CASSRTPVNTEAFF. The CDR3 coding sequence is TGTGCCAGCAGTAGGACGCCGGTGAACACTGAAGCTTTCTTT.

The chain is built from TRBV9 and TRBJ2-1; D is uncertain. The CDR3 runs 16 residues. The germline V gene encodes CDR1 SGDLS and CDR2 YYNGEE. V was cut by 4 bases and J by 7 bases, with 21 bases left in between. The CDR3 DNA follows: TGTGCCAGCAGCACGCAGACCTCTGGGCGGATGAATGAGCAGTTCTTC. Its protein is CASSTQTSGRMNEQFF.

The chain has TRBV30 and TRBJ2-5, with 7 bases matching TRBD2. This CDR3 spans 14 amino acids. Trimming at V came to 4 bases and at J to 2 bases, leaving 7 bases not matched to a gene. Germline V CDR1 and CDR2: GTSNPN, SVGIG (reference sequence). In DNA, the CDR3 is TGTGCCTGGATTGAGCGGGGACGACAAGAGACCCAGTACTTC. This translates into CAWIERGRQETQYF.

The V call is TRBV30, the J call TRBJ2-4, with TRBD2 identical over 7 bases. V shed 4 bases, J shed 0 bases, and the junction held 15 bases outside the gene matches. Germline V gene sequence: CDR1 GTSNPN, CDR2 SVGIG (reference sequence). The CDR3 length is 18 residues. CDR3 DNA: TGTGCCTGGACCCGAGGGGCGGGGGTTACTCTAGCCAAAAACATTCAGTACTTC. It yields the protein CAWTRGAGVTLAKNIQYF.

The chain couples TRBV10-3 to TRBJ2-1; TRBD1 matches 11 bases. This CDR3 contains 14 residues. The V gene's germline CDR1 is ENHRY and CDR2 SYGVKD. V dropped 4 bases and J dropped 9; count of bases not matched to a gene: 5. The CDR3 here is CAISGGQGASEQFF. In nucleotides, the CDR3 is TGTGCCATCAGTGGAGGACAGGGGGCTAGTGAGCAGTTCTTC.

The V gene is TRBV30, the J gene TRBJ1-1, with D hard to call. The CDR3 length is 12 residues. V was shortened by 5 bases and J by 4 bases, with 11 bases between the two germline ends. Germline V gene data show CDR1 as GTSNPN and CDR2 as SVGIG (reference sequence). Here the CDR3 reads CAWGWGGTEAFF. As DNA, the CDR3 is TGTGCCTGGGGGTGGGGAGGCACTGAAGCTTTCTTT.

V gene TRBV5-6 combines with J gene TRBJ2-3; TRBD2 matches 7 bases. After removal of 6 bases from V and 0 bases from J, the junction contained 7 bases not matched to a gene. The length of the CDR3 is 15 residues. The germline V gene has CDR1 SGHDT and CDR2 YYEEEE. The CDR3 DNA follows: TGTGCCAGCAACGCACTAGCGTCTAGCACAGATACGCAGTATTTT. It specifies CASNALASSTDTQYF.

The V gene is TRBV11-2, the J gene TRBJ2-4, with D tentatively TRBD1 or TRBD2 (6 bases each). Between the trimmed V and J ends, which lost 6 bases and 7 bases, there was a span of 10 bases. Germline CDR1 is SGHAT and CDR2 is FQNNGV. The CDR3 is 12 residues long. The CDR3 DNA is TGTGCCAGCAGGGGGGGCAGCAACATTCAGTACTTC. This encodes CASRGGSNIQYF.

The table lists this clone with a count of one. The chain recombines TRBV25-1 with TRBJ2-5; 12 nucleotides agree with TRBD2. CDR1 and CDR2 (germline): MGHDK, SYGVNS. The V segment lost 6 bases and the J segment 0 bases; nucleotides outside the gene matches: 5. The CDR3 sequence is 16 residues long. CDR3 region: CASSPRLAGDQETQYF. CDR3 DNA sequence: TGTGCCAGCAGCCCAAGACTAGCGGGGGACCAAGAGACCCAGTACTTC.

V and J are TRBV29-1 and TRBJ2-1, with a possible D match to TRBD2 (6 bases). The CDR3 loop spans 13 amino acids. CDR1 is SQVTM and CDR2 is ANQGSEA in the germline V gene. Trimming stripped 5 bases from V and 7 bases from J, with 15 bases between. Written as DNA, the CDR3 is TGCAGCGTTACGGGAGCCAACGAAAATGAGCAGTTCTTC. This sequence encodes CSVTGANENEQFF.

The V call is TRBV29-1, the J call TRBJ2-1, with 7 bases aligning to TRBD2. Germline V gene data show CDR1 as SQVTM and CDR2 as ANQGSEA. Trimming removed 7 bases from V and 6 bases from J; junction bases left unmatched: 6. This CDR3 contains 12 residues. CDR3 residues: CSGRSGVNEQFF. The CDR3 DNA follows: TGCAGCGGCCGCAGCGGGGTCAATGAGCAGTTCTTC.

The genes are TRBV29-1 and TRBJ1-2; D is undetermined. V lost 4 bases and J 4 bases, leaving 13 bases between the germline ends. Germline V CDR1 and CDR2: SQVTM, ANQGSEA. The CDR3 totals 13 residues. CDR3 in DNA: TGCAGCGTTGTCCCAAGGGCCACCTATGGCTACACCTTC. Protein: CSVVPRATYGYTF.

This clone was counted only a few times. CDR3 DNA: TGCAGCTTCACAGGGAGCTCTGGAAACACCATATATTTT. It translates to CSFTGSSGNTIYF. V is TRBV29-1 and J is TRBJ1-3; a possible D gene is TRBD1 (6 bases). The CDR3 extends over 13 amino acids. The V end was cut by 8 bases, the J end by 0 bases, with 11 bases between. In germline, CDR1 is SQVTM, CDR2 ANQGSEA.

Only one count was recorded for this clone. This chain links TRBV30 with TRBJ2-1; TRBD2 matches 13 bases. The trim removed 1 base at V and 9 bases at J, leaving 3 bases unmatched. Germline lookup yields CDR1 GTSNPN and CDR2 SVGIG (reference sequence). The CDR3 runs to 14 residues. The CDR3 protein is CAWSGRTSGGEQFF. The DNA for the CDR3 is TGTGCCTGGAGTGGTCGGACTAGCGGGGGTGAGCAGTTCTTC.

A few counts support this clone. This chain connects TRBV21-1 to TRBJ1-1. TRBV21-1 is assigned pseudogene status. The CDR3 loop spans 14 amino acids. CDR3 sequence reads: CASTTDGLNTEAFF. DNA of the CDR3: TGTGCCAGCACCACCGACGGATTGAACACTGAAGCTTTCTTT.

The V call is TRBV7-9, the J call TRBJ1-2; D remains ambiguous. CDR3 length equals 12 residues. V was clipped by 5 bases and J by 8 bases, with 12 bases between them. Germline values: CDR1 SEHNR, CDR2 FQNEAQ (reference sequence). The CDR3 loop reads CASSQGRGGYTF. CDR3 nucleotides: TGTGCCAGCAGCCAAGGGCGAGGCGGCTACACCTTC.

CDR3 sequence reads: CAWARTASLNTEAFF. CDR3 DNA sequence: TGTGCCTGGGCAAGGACAGCTAGTTTAAACACTGAAGCTTTCTTT. This chain connects TRBV30 to TRBJ1-1, with D maybe TRBD1 (6 bases). This CDR3 comprises 15 residues. V was shortened by 5 bases and J by 2 bases, with 18 bases between the two germline ends. Germline-derived CDR1 and CDR2 are GTSNPN and SVGIG (reference sequence).

The chain couples TRBV28 to TRBJ2-3; D is ambiguous. The CDR3 is 14 residues long. V gave up 7 bases and J gave up 7 bases, with 18 bases separating them. Germline CDR1 and CDR2: MDHEN and SYDVKM. DNA of the CDR3: TGTGCCAGCACCCCGGAGTTTCGCGGAAATACGCAGTATTTT. Amino acid sequence: CASTPEFRGNTQYF.